Listed below are T cell receptor beta chains from one sample, sequenced in a study of T cell clonotyping in hematopoietic cell transplantation. The repertoire was sequenced with immunoSEQ multiplex PCR; TCRdb's copy has only in-frame clones and lacks some. This table holds 15,000 to 20,000 clones, 77% found once. Sequenced here: peripheral blood mononuclear cells, sampled before stem cell transplant. The receptor set was obtained from a man aged 60-69 years with acute myeloid leukemia. Some clones in this sample may be carry-over from other donors' samples. CDR3s include the opening cysteine and the closing phenylalanine or tryptophan. A D gene is named only where the DNA matches it firmly. Some rows have no size entry. The others give once, few or many, or a class for an expanded clone.

>NA|TRBJ2-7|TRBV5-6|NA
TGTGCCAGCAGCTGGGGGGTTAACGAGCAGTACTTC
CASSWGVNEQYF
>TRBD1|TRBJ1-1|TRBV7-8|NA
TGTGCCAGCAGCTTAGCGACAGGGGCCCGCACTGAAGCTTTCTTT
CASSLATGARTEAFF
>NA|TRBJ2-5|TRBV29-1|NA
TGCAGCGTTGTGTTGGGGGGCGGGACTCAAGAGACCCAGTACTTC
CSVVLGGGTQETQYF
>NA|TRBJ2-7|TRBV11-2|NA
TGTGCCAGCAGCTTCCTTCGGGGGAGGAGCTCCTACGAGCAGTACTTC
CASSFLRGRSSYEQYF
>NA|TRBJ1-5|TRBV30|NA
TGTGCCTGGAGTTCGGCCGGGGGCAATCAGCCCCAGCATTTT
CAWSSAGGNQPQHF
>NA|TRBJ2-2|TRBV29-1|NA
TGCAGCGTTGAATGGAGTGTGGGTGCCGGGGAGCTGTTTTTT
CSVEWSVGAGELFF
>NA|TRBJ1-1|TRBV9|NA
TGTGCCAGCAGCGTAATTTCGGGGCAAATCGTGAACACTGAAGCTTTCTTT
CASSVISGQIVNTEAFF
>NA|TRBJ1-1|TRBV20-1|few
TGCAGTGCTACCAAGGAAATCGAAGCTTTCTTT
CSATKEIEAFF
>TRBD2|TRBJ2-5|TRBV5-8|NA
TGTGCCAGCAGCCCCGGGACTATGGAGACCCAGTACTTC
CASSPGTMETQYF
>TRBD1|TRBJ2-7|TRBV19|NA
TGTGCCAGTAGAGGGGAAGGGACAGGAGACTACGAGCAGTACTTC
CASRGEGTGDYEQYF
>NA|TRBJ2-2|TRBV11-3|NA
TGTGCCAGCAGCTTAGTCAGGGGAATAACCGGGGAGCTGTTTTTT
CASSLVRGITGELFF